This is a list of T cell receptor beta chains from one sample in a study of CD4 T cells in relation to SARS-CoV-2 and coronaviruses. Measured with immunoSEQ multiplex PCR; TCRdb has only the in-frame clones, and not every one. The sample carries around 21,000 clones, about 69% recorded once. These receptors' antigens are unknown. Material: CD4+ T cells from PBMCs, cultured in vitro. Every receptor here comes from a human donor in good health. Both conserved end residues are part of each CDR3. Each record gives: D gene, J gene, V gene, clone size, CDR3 protein, CDR3 DNA. The D gene is left open where the match is weak. Rows give clone size only sometimes, using once, few, many, or a class for an expanded clone.

>TRBD1|TRBJ1-4|TRBV6-1|NA
CASSERPGQGVRNCFF
TGTGCCAGCAGTGAACGGCCGGGACAGGGCGTACGGAACTGTTTTTTT
>NA|TRBJ1-5|TRBV6-2/TRBV6-3|NA
CASSRSRQGNQPQHF
TGTGCCAGCAGCCGGTCGCGACAGGGCAATCAGCCCCAGCATTTT
>NA|TRBJ1-6|TRBV10-3|few
CAISPQNSPLHF
TGTGCCATCAGCCCACAGAATTCACCCCTCCACTTT
>NA|TRBJ1-5|TRBV6-5|few
CASSYDSNQPQHF
TGTGCCAGCAGTTACGACAGCAATCAGCCCCAGCATTTT
>TRBD1|TRBJ1-4|TRBV11-2|NA
CASSLYRGFNEKLFF
TGTGCCAGCAGCTTATACAGGGGGTTTAATGAAAAACTGTTTTTT
>TRBD2|TRBJ2-5|TRBV6-6|NA
CASSPGGTSGRGETQYF
TGTGCCAGCAGTCCCGGAGGGACTAGCGGGAGAGGAGAGACCCAGTACTTC
>NA|TRBJ2-2|TRBV6-5|NA
CASSSNTGELFF
TGTGCCAGCAGCTCCAACACCGGGGAGCTGTTTTTT
>NA|TRBJ2-7|TRBV6-5|NA
CASNAGTSSYEQYF
TGTGCCAGCAACGCCGGGACATCCTCCTACGAGCAGTACTTC
>NA|TRBJ2-5|TRBV10-2|once
CASSEIGVQETQYF
TGCGCCAGCAGTGAGATAGGGGTCCAAGAGACCCAGTACTTC
>TRBD1|TRBJ2-7|TRBV6-6|NA
CASSYPRQGANEQYF
TGTGCCAGCAGTTACCCGCGACAGGGGGCGAACGAGCAGTACTTC
>NA|TRBJ1-2|TRBV5-4|few
CASSWGAGADGYTF
TGTGCCAGCAGCTGGGGTGCGGGGGCAGATGGCTACACCTTC
>NA|TRBJ2-3|TRBV9|NA
CASGPESTDTQYF
TGTGCCAGCGGCCCCGAGAGCACAGATACGCAGTATTTT
>TRBD2|TRBJ2-1|TRBV5-1|NA
CASSVEVAGGFYNEQFF
TGCGCCAGCAGCGTGGAGGTAGCGGGGGGCTTCTACAATGAGCAGTTCTTC
>NA|TRBJ1-1|TRBV5-6|NA
CASSFRTVQAAFF
TGTGCCAGCAGCTTCAGGACAGTCCAAGCAGCTTTCTTT
>NA|TRBJ1-6|TRBV30|few
CAWSQGLDSPLHF
TGTGCCTGGAGCCAGGGTCTGGATTCACCCCTCCACTTT
>NA|TRBJ1-6|TRBV12-2|NA
CASRLIFGVSPLHF
TGTGCAAGTCGCTTAATCTTTGGGGTGTCACCCCTCCACTTT
>TRBD2|TRBJ2-1|TRBV7-8|NA
CASSETSGANEQFF
TGTGCCAGCAGCGAAACTAGCGGGGCAAATGAGCAGTTCTTC
>NA|TRBJ2-3|TRBV7-3|NA
CASSLLGEGDTQYF
TGTGCCAGCAGCTTGCTTGGGGAAGGGGATACGCAGTATTTT
>NA|TRBJ1-1|TRBV7-9|NA
CASSLEARSEAFF
TGTGCCAGCAGCTTAGAAGCACGGTCAGAAGCTTTCTTT
>TRBD2|TRBJ2-3|TRBV7-2|NA
CASSLEWERGGYTQYF
TGTGCCAGCAGCTTAGAATGGGAGCGGGGGGGCTATACGCAGTATTTT
>TRBD2|TRBJ2-2|TRBV7-8|NA
CASSQSSGSSTGELFF
TGTGCCAGCAGCCAATCTAGCGGGAGTTCTACCGGGGAGCTGTTTTTT
>TRBD2|TRBJ2-7|TRBV7-9|once
CASSSGGTSSYEQYF
TGTGCCAGCAGCTCCGGGGGGACTTCCTCCTACGAGCAGTACTTC
>NA|TRBJ1-2|TRBV7-8|NA
CASSLVPESIYGYTF
TGTGCCAGCAGCTTAGTGCCTGAATCTATTTATGGCTACACCTTC
>NA|TRBJ2-1|TRBV11-2|once
CASIFGSSYNEQFF
TGTGCCAGCATCTTCGGGAGCTCCTACAATGAGCAGTTCTTC
>TRBD2|TRBJ2-1|TRBV7-2|NA
CASSLPLANEQFF
TGTGCCAGCAGCTTACCACTAGCGAATGAGCAGTTCTTC
>NA|TRBJ2-5|TRBV5-4|NA
CASSLSGGQETQYF
TGTGCCAGCAGCTTATCGGGCGGCCAAGAGACCCAGTACTTC
>NA|TRBJ1-2|TRBV14|few
CASSQEGYGYTF
TGTGCCAGCAGCCAAGAAGGGTATGGCTACACCTTC
>TRBD2|TRBJ2-1|TRBV7-8|NA
CASSSTSGGVHEQFF
TGTGCCAGCAGCTCAACTAGCGGGGGGGTCCATGAGCAGTTCTTC
>NA|TRBJ2-7|TRBV11-2|NA
CASSLASSYEQYF
TGTGCCAGCAGCTTAGCCTCGAGCTACGAGCAGTACTTC
>TRBD1|TRBJ2-5|TRBV5-5|once
CASSITGGQGAETQYF
TGTGCCAGCAGCATAACAGGGGGACAGGGGGCTGAGACCCAGTACTTC
>NA|TRBJ2-1|TRBV18|NA
CASSPGVNEQFF
TGTGCCAGCTCACCAGGGGTAAATGAGCAGTTCTTC
>NA|TRBJ1-1|TRBV2|NA
CASSYQGNTEAFF
TGTGCCAGCAGTTATCAAGGGAACACTGAAGCTTTCTTT
>TRBD1|TRBJ1-2|TRBV10-3|NA
CAISRQGDTNYGYTF
TGTGCCATCAGTAGACAGGGAGACACTAACTATGGCTACACCTTC
>NA|TRBJ1-2|TRBV18|NA
CASSPPNNNYGYTF
TGTGCCAGCTCACCACCCAACAATAACTATGGCTACACCTTC
>TRBD1|TRBJ2-7|TRBV3-1/TRBV3-2|NA
CASSQDGTGDYEQYF
TGTGCCAGCAGCCAAGATGGGACAGGGGATTACGAGCAGTACTTC
>TRBD1|TRBJ2-1|TRBV27|NA
CASSFYRDRGGEQFF
TGTGCCAGCAGTTTTTACCGGGACAGGGGTGGGGAGCAGTTCTTC
>NA|TRBJ1-1|TRBV6-5|NA
CASSYSREISTEAFF
TGTGCCAGCAGTTACTCTCGGGAAATTAGCACTGAAGCTTTCTTT
>NA|TRBJ1-3|TRBV3-1/TRBV3-2|few
CASSPPWSGGTGNTIYF
TGTGCCAGCAGCCCCCCATGGTCGGGGGGGACTGGAAACACCATATATTTT
>TRBD2|TRBJ2-1|TRBV7-3|NA
CASSLNSGGTNEQFF
TGTGCCAGCAGCTTAAACTCGGGAGGGACGAATGAGCAGTTCTTC
>NA|TRBJ1-1|TRBV5-6|NA
CASSTRTGGFNTEAFF
TGTGCCAGCAGCACCCGGACCGGGGGTTTCAACACTGAAGCTTTCTTT
>TRBD2|TRBJ2-1|TRBV6-1|NA
CASSEASKGASGRNEQFF
TGTGCCAGCAGTGAAGCATCGAAAGGGGCTAGCGGGAGGAATGAGCAGTTCTTC
>NA|TRBJ1-6|TRBV28|NA
CASSLQRDSPLHF
TGTGCCAGCAGTTTACAACGGGATTCACCCCTCCACTTT
>NA|TRBJ1-1|TRBV15|NA
CATSRAPNTEAFF
TGTGCCACCAGCAGAGCCCCGAACACTGAAGCTTTCTTT
>NA|TRBJ2-1|TRBV27|NA
CASSLFNENEQFF
TGTGCCAGCAGTTTATTTAACGAAAATGAGCAGTTCTTC
>NA|TRBJ1-3|TRBV6-5|few
CASSYGLRGDGNTIYF
TGTGCCAGCAGTTACGGACTGAGGGGCGACGGAAACACCATATATTTT
>NA|TRBJ2-7|TRBV7-9|NA
CASSLSYRTGEQYF
TGTGCCAGCAGCTTAAGCTACAGGACCGGCGAGCAGTACTTC
>NA|TRBJ2-2|TRBV6-5|NA
CATDPRTGELFF
TGTGCTACAGACCCGCGGACCGGGGAGCTGTTTTTT
>NA|TRBJ2-7|TRBV18|few
CASSPGSEGYEQYF
TGTGCCAGCTCACCAGGCAGCGAGGGCTACGAGCAGTACTTC
>NA|TRBJ2-3|TRBV28|few
CASSPSTDTQYF
TGTGCCAGCAGTCCTTCCACAGATACGCAGTATTTT